This is a list of T cell receptor beta chains from one sample in a study of cytomegalovirus exposure and HLA in healthy donors. Only in-frame clones appear in the TCRdb table, and some are missing; sequencing was by immunoSEQ multiplex PCR. In the table there are under 150,000 clones, about 87% of which are singletons. The sequenced sample consisted of PBMCs. Source of these receptors: a man younger than 35 in good health and CMV-seropositive. Each CDR3 is given with its conserved first and last residue. A D gene is named only where the DNA matches it firmly. Clone size appears in some rows only: once, few, many, or a class for an expanded clone.

J gene: TRBJ2-5
clone size: .
V gene: TRBV30
D gene: TRBD2
CDR3 protein: CAWSRTSIGETQYF
CDR3 DNA: TGTGCCTGGAGTCGGACTAGCATTGGGGAGACCCAGTACTTC

J gene: TRBJ2-7
clone size: .
V gene: TRBV11-1
D gene: TRBD1
CDR3 protein: CASSKGADSYEQYF
CDR3 DNA: TGTGCCAGCAGCAAGGGGGCGGACTCCTACGAGCAGTACTTC

J gene: TRBJ1-4
clone size: .
V gene: TRBV2
D gene: .
CDR3 protein: CASRRSENNEKLFF
CDR3 DNA: TGTGCCAGCCGACGGAGTGAGAATAATGAAAAACTGTTTTTT

J gene: TRBJ2-5
clone size: .
V gene: TRBV29-1
D gene: .
CDR3 protein: CSVVSGEETQYF
CDR3 DNA: TGCAGCGTTGTTTCGGGAGAAGAGACCCAGTACTTC

J gene: TRBJ1-2
clone size: .
V gene: TRBV14
D gene: .
CDR3 protein: CASSQGSGSDGYTF
CDR3 DNA: TGTGCCAGCAGCCAAGGCTCGGGGTCGGATGGCTACACCTTC

J gene: TRBJ2-4
clone size: .
V gene: TRBV5-4
D gene: .
CDR3 protein: CASSPRGSGADIQYF
CDR3 DNA: TGTGCCAGCAGCCCAAGGGGGTCCGGCGCGGACATTCAGTACTTC

J gene: TRBJ1-5
clone size: few
V gene: TRBV6-1
D gene: .
CDR3 protein: CASSSGLVQPQHF
CDR3 DNA: TGTGCCAGCAGCTCGGGACTTGTTCAGCCCCAGCATTTT

J gene: TRBJ1-2
clone size: .
V gene: TRBV15
D gene: .
CDR3 protein: CATSGQTNYGYTF
CDR3 DNA: TGTGCCACCAGTGGACAGACTAACTATGGCTACACCTTC

J gene: TRBJ2-7
clone size: .
V gene: TRBV5-1
D gene: .
CDR3 protein: CASRYLADSSYEQYF
CDR3 DNA: TGCGCCAGCAGGTACCTCGCCGACTCAAGCTACGAGCAGTACTTC

J gene: TRBJ1-3
clone size: .
V gene: TRBV4-1
D gene: .
CDR3 protein: CASSQGAQGGNTIYF
CDR3 DNA: TGCGCCAGCAGCCAAGGAGCTCAGGGAGGAAACACCATATATTTT

J gene: TRBJ2-7
clone size: once
V gene: TRBV15
D gene: .
CDR3 protein: CATSGLDDEQYF
CDR3 DNA: TGTGCCACCAGCGGACTCGACGACGAGCAGTACTTC

J gene: TRBJ2-5
clone size: .
V gene: TRBV5-1
D gene: TRBD2
CDR3 protein: CASSISGYLQETQYF
CDR3 DNA: TGCGCCAGCAGTATTAGCGGGTACTTGCAAGAGACCCAGTACTTC

J gene: TRBJ2-7
clone size: once
V gene: TRBV20-1
D gene: .
CDR3 protein: CSASSRSEQYF
CDR3 DNA: TGCAGTGCTAGTAGCCGCTCGGAGCAGTACTTC

J gene: TRBJ1-2
clone size: .
V gene: TRBV9
D gene: TRBD1
CDR3 protein: CASSSQQGGVGYGYTF
CDR3 DNA: TGTGCCAGCAGCTCCCAACAGGGGGGCGTAGGCTATGGCTACACCTTC

J gene: TRBJ2-7
clone size: .
V gene: TRBV7-9
D gene: .
CDR3 protein: CASSSPTVDSYEQYF
CDR3 DNA: TGTGCCAGCAGCTCACCGACAGTGGATTCCTACGAGCAGTACTTC

J gene: TRBJ1-2
clone size: .
V gene: TRBV25-1
D gene: TRBD1
CDR3 protein: CASSSGGRDYGYTF
CDR3 DNA: TGTGCCAGCAGTTCAGGGGGTCGGGACTATGGCTACACCTTC

J gene: TRBJ2-1
clone size: .
V gene: TRBV27
D gene: TRBD2
CDR3 protein: CASSFVRGGRASYNEQFF
CDR3 DNA: TGTGCCAGCAGTTTTGTTCGAGGCGGGAGGGCCTCCTACAATGAGCAGTTCTTC

J gene: TRBJ2-2
clone size: .
V gene: TRBV5-1
D gene: .
CDR3 protein: CASSLAGSPGELFF
CDR3 DNA: TGCGCCAGCAGCTTGGCCGGTAGTCCCGGGGAGCTGTTTTTT

J gene: TRBJ1-2
clone size: .
V gene: TRBV6-5
D gene: .
CDR3 protein: CASSTIDPRVDGYTF
CDR3 DNA: TGTGCCAGCAGCACAATAGACCCCCGGGTCGATGGCTACACCTTC

J gene: TRBJ1-2
clone size: .
V gene: TRBV5-6
D gene: TRBD1
CDR3 protein: CASSPQTGFGYTF
CDR3 DNA: TGTGCCAGCAGCCCCCAGACAGGGTTTGGCTACACCTTC

J gene: TRBJ2-7
clone size: .
V gene: TRBV4-2
D gene: TRBD2
CDR3 protein: CASSQDRRTSVYEQYF
CDR3 DNA: TGTGCCAGCAGCCAAGATAGGAGGACTAGCGTCTACGAGCAGTACTTC

J gene: TRBJ2-2
clone size: .
V gene: TRBV11-2
D gene: .
CDR3 protein: CASSRSTGELFF
CDR3 DNA: TGTGCCAGCAGCCGTTCGACCGGGGAGCTGTTTTTT

J gene: TRBJ2-7
clone size: .
V gene: TRBV5-1
D gene: .
CDR3 protein: CASSLEFTYGTSEQYF
CDR3 DNA: TGCGCCAGCAGCTTGGAGTTCACATATGGTACTAGCGAGCAGTACTTC

J gene: TRBJ1-5
clone size: few
V gene: TRBV30
D gene: .
CDR3 protein: CAWSADTFNQPQHF
CDR3 DNA: TGTGCCTGGAGTGCTGACACCTTCAATCAGCCCCAGCATTTT

J gene: TRBJ2-2
clone size: .
V gene: TRBV27
D gene: TRBD1
CDR3 protein: CASRPGQGFGELFF
CDR3 DNA: TGTGCCAGCAGACCGGGACAGGGGTTCGGGGAGCTGTTTTTT

J gene: TRBJ1-1
clone size: .
V gene: TRBV27
D gene: TRBD1
CDR3 protein: CASHRGTGMWGTEAFF
CDR3 DNA: TGTGCCAGCCACAGGGGGACAGGGATGTGGGGCACTGAAGCTTTCTTT

J gene: TRBJ1-4
clone size: .
V gene: TRBV2
D gene: TRBD1
CDR3 protein: CASSGQGKLFF
CDR3 DNA: TGTGCCAGCAGCGGACAGGGAAAACTGTTTTTT

J gene: TRBJ2-5
clone size: .
V gene: TRBV2
D gene: TRBD2
CDR3 protein: CASSALASGGPQETQYF
CDR3 DNA: TGTGCCAGCAGTGCGCTCGCTAGCGGGGGGCCTCAAGAGACCCAGTACTTC

J gene: TRBJ2-7
clone size: .
V gene: TRBV14
D gene: .
CDR3 protein: CASSAGSYEQYF
CDR3 DNA: TGTGCCAGCAGTGCGGGCTCCTACGAGCAGTACTTC

J gene: TRBJ2-1
clone size: .
V gene: TRBV11-3
D gene: .
CDR3 protein: CASSLGDYNEQFF
CDR3 DNA: TGTGCCAGCAGCTTAGGCGACTACAATGAGCAGTTCTTC

J gene: TRBJ1-1
clone size: .
V gene: TRBV29-1
D gene: .
CDR3 protein: CSVEVAGMNTEAFF
CDR3 DNA: TGCAGCGTTGAAGTGGCAGGAATGAACACTGAAGCTTTCTTT

J gene: TRBJ2-3
clone size: .
V gene: TRBV27
D gene: TRBD1
CDR3 protein: CASRSGTGPREWYF
CDR3 DNA: TGTGCCAGCAGATCCGGGACAGGGCCTCGCGAATGGTATTTT

J gene: TRBJ2-5
clone size: few
V gene: TRBV5-6
D gene: .
CDR3 protein: CASQYGETQYF
CDR3 DNA: TGTGCCAGTCAGTATGGAGAGACCCAGTACTTC

J gene: TRBJ2-7
clone size: .
V gene: TRBV19
D gene: .
CDR3 protein: CASSTYPRGSHHGQYF
CDR3 DNA: TGTGCCAGTAGTACCTACCCTAGGGGGTCCCATCATGGGCAGTACTTC

J gene: TRBJ2-1
clone size: .
V gene: TRBV4-1
D gene: TRBD2
CDR3 protein: CASSQGAGLAGGRSYNEQFF
CDR3 DNA: TGCGCCAGCAGCCAAGGAGCAGGACTAGCGGGAGGGCGCTCCTACAATGAGCAGTTCTTC

J gene: TRBJ1-4
clone size: .
V gene: TRBV30
D gene: TRBD1
CDR3 protein: CAWRGQGQGAEKLFF
CDR3 DNA: TGTGCCTGGAGGGGACAGGGACAGGGCGCTGAAAAACTGTTTTTT

J gene: TRBJ1-1
clone size: .
V gene: TRBV5-1
D gene: .
CDR3 protein: CASSYHIGQPNTEAFF
CDR3 DNA: TGCGCCAGCAGCTATCATATTGGACAGCCGAACACTGAAGCTTTCTTT

J gene: TRBJ2-7
clone size: once
V gene: TRBV5-1
D gene: .
CDR3 protein: CASSPVGLPSYEQYF
CDR3 DNA: TGCGCCAGCAGCCCTGTGGGGCTTCCGTCCTACGAGCAGTACTTC

J gene: TRBJ2-3
clone size: .
V gene: TRBV16
D gene: .
CDR3 protein: CASSNWPEFSTDTQYF
CDR3 DNA: TGTGCCAGCAGCAATTGGCCGGAGTTTAGCACAGATACGCAGTATTTT

J gene: TRBJ1-1
clone size: .
V gene: TRBV5-4
D gene: .
CDR3 protein: CASSSAGGIYTEAFF
CDR3 DNA: TGTGCCAGCAGCTCGGCCGGGGGGATTTACACTGAAGCTTTCTTT

J gene: TRBJ2-3
clone size: .
V gene: TRBV5-1
D gene: .
CDR3 protein: CASSSGGLAEDTQYF
CDR3 DNA: TGCGCCAGCAGCTCTGGGGGGCTAGCGGAAGATACGCAGTATTTT